The clone carrying this T cell receptor (beta chain) was found a few times. Its antigen remains unidentified. V lost 6 bases, J lost 2 bases, and 13 bases stayed unmatched. The CDR3 is made up of 19 amino acids. Germline V lookup: CDR1 LGHNT, CDR2 FRNRAP. These data are taken from a study of T cell repertoires in cytomegalovirus infection. TCRdb passed the reads through MiXCR, listing each CDR3 protein once. This table holds fewer than 1,000,000 distinct CDR3 sequences, around 31% found once. This chain connects TRBV12-5 to TRBJ2-2, with TRBD1 matching over 12 bases. Specimen: cultured CD8+ T cells from PBMCs, collected from culture after CMV antigen stimulation. The receptor's source is a human donor in good health (CMV status not recorded). Some clones in this sample may be carry-over from other donors' samples. The CDR3 reads CASGYNPGQGAYNTGELFF. The CDR3 DNA reads as TGTGCTAGTGGCTATAATCCGGGACAGGGGGCGTATAACACCGGGGAGCTGTTTTTT.